A single T cell receptor beta chain is shown here with its context. The data originate from a study of blood T cell repertoires in COVID-19. Study-level background: Sites in the United States, Italy and Spain provided acute and convalescent COVID-19 samples. Nucleic acid was either cDNA or gDNA, and it came from T cells, B-cell-depleted T cells, or PBMCs.

TCRdb's table, derived via immunoSEQ multiplex PCR, lists solely in-frame clones and lacks some. This sample carries approximately 110,000 clones, around 84% of them seen once, and the ten largest clones take 2.1%. This TCR was recovered from a human donor in a cohort sampled during active COVID-19. The sequenced material came from peripheral blood.

The CDR3 here is CAWSTMRTSGGEQFF. CDR3 DNA: TGTGCCTGGAGTACTATGCGGACTAGCGGTGGTGAGCAGTTCTTC. The genes are TRBV30 and TRBJ2-1; 10 bases fit TRBD2. Looked up from germline, CDR1 is GTSNPN and CDR2 is SVGIG (reference sequence). The trim removed 2 bases at V and 9 bases at J, leaving 10 bases unmatched. This CDR3 region has 15 residues.